This paragraph reports one T cell receptor beta chain. CDR1 and CDR2 (germline): SGHAT, FQDESV (reference sequence). Trimming pared 3 bases from V and 1 base from J, leaving 13 bases between. This CDR3 comprises 16 residues. The study ran the assay at deep level. Profiled with immunoSEQ multiplex PCR; TCRdb holds only in-frame clones, not every one. The sample comprises 550,000 to 600,000 clones, roughly 79% of which are singletons, and around 11% rests with the top ten. The data are from a study of shared clonotypes between healthy human individuals. What was sequenced was PBMCs. The V and J genes are TRBV11-1 and TRBJ2-1; either TRBD1 or TRBD2 may supply D (5 bases each). The receptor was derived from a woman between 40 and 55 years old in good health. Some clones in this sample may be carry-over from other donors' samples. CDR3 sequence reads: CASSFVGEGSYNEQFF. The CDR3 DNA reads as TGTGCCAGCAGCTTCGTGGGGGAAGGGTCCTACAATGAGCAGTTCTTC.